One TCR beta chain is described in this entry. CD8+ and CD4+ blood T cells underwent TCR beta sequencing. The J segment lost 6 bases and the V segment lost 0 bases, leaving 7 bases of the junction unmatched. Germline-derived CDR1 and CDR2 are SGHRS and YFSETQ. The CDR3 loop spans 16 amino acids. RNA totalling about 0.45 to 1 ug underwent reverse transcription with random hexamers. Amplification of TCR beta CDR3 spanned 54 Vbeta and 13 Jbeta via immunoSEQ multiplex PCR. A single record per CDR3 protein comes from TCRdb applying MiXCR to the immunoSEQ multiplex PCR reads. The sample holds under 200,000 distinct CDR3 sequences, about 94% seen once. This sample was taken from a study of CD8 T cells in Susac syndrome.

The chain carries TRBV5-1 and TRBJ2-1; 9 nucleotides agree with TRBD1. The clonotype comes from a human donor in good health. Material: CD4+ T cells from PBMCs. CDR3 nucleotides: TGCGCCAGCAGCTTGGCTTCCGGACAGGGGTCCAATGAGCAGTTCTTC. Amino acids: CASSLASGQGSNEQFF. The full variable domain, rest sourced from reference TRBV5-1 and TRBJ2-1, is KAGVTQTPRYLIKTRGQQVTLSCSPISGHRSVSWYQQTPGQGLQFLFEYFSETQRNKGNFPGRFSGRQFSNSRSEMNVSTLELGDSALYLCASSLASGQGSNEQFFGPGTRLTVL.